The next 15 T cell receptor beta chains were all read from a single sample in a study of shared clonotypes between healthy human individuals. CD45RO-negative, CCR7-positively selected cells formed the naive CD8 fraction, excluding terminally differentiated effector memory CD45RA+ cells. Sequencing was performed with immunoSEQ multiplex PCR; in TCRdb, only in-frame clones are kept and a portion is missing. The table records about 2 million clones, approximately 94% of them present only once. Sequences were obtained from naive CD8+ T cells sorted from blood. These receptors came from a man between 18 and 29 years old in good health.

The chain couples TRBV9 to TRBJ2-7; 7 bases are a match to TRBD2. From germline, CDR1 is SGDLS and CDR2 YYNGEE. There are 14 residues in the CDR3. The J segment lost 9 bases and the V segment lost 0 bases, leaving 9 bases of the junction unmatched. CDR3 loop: CASSVGGGTFGQYF. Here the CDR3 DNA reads TGTGCCAGCAGCGTAGGCGGGGGTACTTTCGGGCAGTACTTC.

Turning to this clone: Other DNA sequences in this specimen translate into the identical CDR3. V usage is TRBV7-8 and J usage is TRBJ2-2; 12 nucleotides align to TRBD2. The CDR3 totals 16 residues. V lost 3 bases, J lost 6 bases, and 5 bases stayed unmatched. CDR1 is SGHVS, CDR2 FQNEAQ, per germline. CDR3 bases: TGTGCCAGCAGCTTTCGACTAGCGGGAGTACCCGGGGAGCTGTTTTTT. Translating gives CASSFRLAGVPGELFF.

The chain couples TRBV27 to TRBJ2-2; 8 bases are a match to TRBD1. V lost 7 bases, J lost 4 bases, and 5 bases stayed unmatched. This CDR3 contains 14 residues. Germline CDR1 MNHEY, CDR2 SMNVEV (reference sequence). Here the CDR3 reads CASKSTGATGELFF. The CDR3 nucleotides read TGTGCCAGCAAGTCGACAGGGGCCACCGGGGAGCTGTTTTTT.

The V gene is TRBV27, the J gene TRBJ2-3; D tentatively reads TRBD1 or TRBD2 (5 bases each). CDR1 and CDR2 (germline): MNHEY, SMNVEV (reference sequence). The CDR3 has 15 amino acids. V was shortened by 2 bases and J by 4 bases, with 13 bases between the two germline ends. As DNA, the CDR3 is TGTGCCAGCAGTTTACTGGCCGGGACCCCAGATACGCAGTATTTT. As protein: CASSLLAGTPDTQYF.

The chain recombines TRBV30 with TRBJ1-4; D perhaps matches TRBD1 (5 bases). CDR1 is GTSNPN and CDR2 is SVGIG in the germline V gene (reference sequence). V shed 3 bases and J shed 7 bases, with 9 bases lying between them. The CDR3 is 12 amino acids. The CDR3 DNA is TGTGCCTGGAGCGGAGACAGTGAAAAACTGTTTTTT. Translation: CAWSGDSEKLFF.

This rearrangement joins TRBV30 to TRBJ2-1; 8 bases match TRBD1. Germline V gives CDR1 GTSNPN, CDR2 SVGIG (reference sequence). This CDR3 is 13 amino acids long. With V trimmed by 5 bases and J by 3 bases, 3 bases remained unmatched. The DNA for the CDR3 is TGTGCCTGGGCAGGGGGCTTCTACAATGAGCAGTTCTTC. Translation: CAWAGGFYNEQFF.

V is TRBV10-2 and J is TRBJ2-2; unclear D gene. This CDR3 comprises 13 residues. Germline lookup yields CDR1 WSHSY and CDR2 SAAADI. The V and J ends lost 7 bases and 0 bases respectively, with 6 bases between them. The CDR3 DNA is TGCGCCAGCATGCCGACGAACACCGGGGAGCTGTTTTTT. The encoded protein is CASMPTNTGELFF.

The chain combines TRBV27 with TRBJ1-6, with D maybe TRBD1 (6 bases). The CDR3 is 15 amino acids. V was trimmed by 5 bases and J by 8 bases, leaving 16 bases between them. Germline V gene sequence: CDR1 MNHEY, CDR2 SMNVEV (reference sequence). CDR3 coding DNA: TGTGCCAGCAGTCCTCGACAGGATAAGTATTCACCCCTCCACTTT. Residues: CASSPRQDKYSPLHF.

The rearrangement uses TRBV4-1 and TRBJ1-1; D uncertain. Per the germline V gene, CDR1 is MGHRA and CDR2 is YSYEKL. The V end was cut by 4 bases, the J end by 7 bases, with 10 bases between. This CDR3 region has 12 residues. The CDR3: CASSPVVGEAFF. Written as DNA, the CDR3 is TGCGCCAGCAGCCCCGTGGTGGGTGAAGCTTTCTTT.

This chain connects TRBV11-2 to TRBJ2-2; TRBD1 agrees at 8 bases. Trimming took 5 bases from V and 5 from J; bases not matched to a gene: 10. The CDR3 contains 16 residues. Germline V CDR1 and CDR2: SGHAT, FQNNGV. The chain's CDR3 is CASSIGQGAGTGELFF. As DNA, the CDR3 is TGTGCCAGCAGCATAGGGCAGGGGGCGGGTACCGGGGAGCTGTTTTTT. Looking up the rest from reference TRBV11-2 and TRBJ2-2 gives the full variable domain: EAGVAQSPRYKIIEKRQSVAFWCNPISGHATLYWYQQILGQGPKLLIQFQNNGVVDDSQLPKDRFSAERLKGVDSTLKIQPAKLEDSAVYLCASSIGQGAGTGELFFGEGSRLTVL.

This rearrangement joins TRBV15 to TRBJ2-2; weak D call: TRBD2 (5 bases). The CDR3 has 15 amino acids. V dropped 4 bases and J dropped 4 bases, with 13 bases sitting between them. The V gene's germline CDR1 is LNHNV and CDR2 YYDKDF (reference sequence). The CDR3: CATSNGGEGTGELFF. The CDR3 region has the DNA TGTGCCACCAGCAATGGCGGAGAGGGCACCGGGGAGCTGTTTTTT.

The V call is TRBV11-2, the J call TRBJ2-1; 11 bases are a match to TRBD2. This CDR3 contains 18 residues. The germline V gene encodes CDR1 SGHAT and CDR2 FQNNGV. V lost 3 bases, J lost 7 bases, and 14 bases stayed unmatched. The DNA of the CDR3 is TGTGCCAGCAGCTTGCCGAGGGGACTAGCGGAGGGTGGGAATGAGCAGTTCTTC. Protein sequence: CASSLPRGLAEGGNEQFF.

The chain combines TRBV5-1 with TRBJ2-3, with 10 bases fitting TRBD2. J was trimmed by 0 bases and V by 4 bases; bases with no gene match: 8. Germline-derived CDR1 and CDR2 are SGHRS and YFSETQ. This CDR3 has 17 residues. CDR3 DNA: TGCGCCAGCAGCCTGGCGGCTAGCGGGGGTAGCACAGATACGCAGTATTTT. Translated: CASSLAASGGSTDTQYF. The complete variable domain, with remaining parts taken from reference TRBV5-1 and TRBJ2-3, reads KAGVTQTPRYLIKTRGQQVTLSCSPISGHRSVSWYQQTPGQGLQFLFEYFSETQRNKGNFPGRFSGRQFSNSRSEMNVSTLELGDSALYLCASSLAASGGSTDTQYFGPGTRLTVL.

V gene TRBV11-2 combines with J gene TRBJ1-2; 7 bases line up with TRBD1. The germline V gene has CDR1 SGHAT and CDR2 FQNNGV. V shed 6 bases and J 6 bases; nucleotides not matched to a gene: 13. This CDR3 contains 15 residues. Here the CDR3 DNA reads TGTGCCAGCAGTTCGACTTACCTCGGACAGGATGGCTACACCTTC. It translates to CASSSTYLGQDGYTF. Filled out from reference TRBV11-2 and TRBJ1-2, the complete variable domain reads EAGVAQSPRYKIIEKRQSVAFWCNPISGHATLYWYQQILGQGPKLLIQFQNNGVVDDSQLPKDRFSAERLKGVDSTLKIQPAKLEDSAVYLCASSSTYLGQDGYTFGSGTRLTVV.

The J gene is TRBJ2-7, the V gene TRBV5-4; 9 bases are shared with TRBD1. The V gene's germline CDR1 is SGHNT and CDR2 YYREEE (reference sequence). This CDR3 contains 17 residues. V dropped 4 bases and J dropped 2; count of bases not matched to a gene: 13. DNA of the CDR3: TGTGCCAGCAGCCTCTGGGCCGGGACAGGGTCCCCCTACGAGCAGTACTTC. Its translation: CASSLWAGTGSPYEQYF.